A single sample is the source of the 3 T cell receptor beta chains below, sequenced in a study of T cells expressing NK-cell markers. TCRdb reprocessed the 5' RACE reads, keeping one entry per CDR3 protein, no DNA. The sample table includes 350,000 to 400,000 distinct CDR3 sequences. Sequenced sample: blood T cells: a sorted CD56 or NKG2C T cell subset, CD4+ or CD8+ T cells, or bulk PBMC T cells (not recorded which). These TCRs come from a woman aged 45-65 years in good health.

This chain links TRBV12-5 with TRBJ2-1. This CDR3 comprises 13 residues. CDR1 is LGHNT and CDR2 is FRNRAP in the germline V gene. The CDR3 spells CASLGINFNEQFF.

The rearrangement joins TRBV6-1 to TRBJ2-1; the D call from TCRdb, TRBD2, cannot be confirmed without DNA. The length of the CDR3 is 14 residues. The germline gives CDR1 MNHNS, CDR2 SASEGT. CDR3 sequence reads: CASRASRIYNEQFF.

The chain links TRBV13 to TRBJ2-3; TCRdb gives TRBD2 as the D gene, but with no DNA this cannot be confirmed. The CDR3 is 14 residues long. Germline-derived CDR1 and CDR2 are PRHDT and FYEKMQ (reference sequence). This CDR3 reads CASSLRISGKFRYF.